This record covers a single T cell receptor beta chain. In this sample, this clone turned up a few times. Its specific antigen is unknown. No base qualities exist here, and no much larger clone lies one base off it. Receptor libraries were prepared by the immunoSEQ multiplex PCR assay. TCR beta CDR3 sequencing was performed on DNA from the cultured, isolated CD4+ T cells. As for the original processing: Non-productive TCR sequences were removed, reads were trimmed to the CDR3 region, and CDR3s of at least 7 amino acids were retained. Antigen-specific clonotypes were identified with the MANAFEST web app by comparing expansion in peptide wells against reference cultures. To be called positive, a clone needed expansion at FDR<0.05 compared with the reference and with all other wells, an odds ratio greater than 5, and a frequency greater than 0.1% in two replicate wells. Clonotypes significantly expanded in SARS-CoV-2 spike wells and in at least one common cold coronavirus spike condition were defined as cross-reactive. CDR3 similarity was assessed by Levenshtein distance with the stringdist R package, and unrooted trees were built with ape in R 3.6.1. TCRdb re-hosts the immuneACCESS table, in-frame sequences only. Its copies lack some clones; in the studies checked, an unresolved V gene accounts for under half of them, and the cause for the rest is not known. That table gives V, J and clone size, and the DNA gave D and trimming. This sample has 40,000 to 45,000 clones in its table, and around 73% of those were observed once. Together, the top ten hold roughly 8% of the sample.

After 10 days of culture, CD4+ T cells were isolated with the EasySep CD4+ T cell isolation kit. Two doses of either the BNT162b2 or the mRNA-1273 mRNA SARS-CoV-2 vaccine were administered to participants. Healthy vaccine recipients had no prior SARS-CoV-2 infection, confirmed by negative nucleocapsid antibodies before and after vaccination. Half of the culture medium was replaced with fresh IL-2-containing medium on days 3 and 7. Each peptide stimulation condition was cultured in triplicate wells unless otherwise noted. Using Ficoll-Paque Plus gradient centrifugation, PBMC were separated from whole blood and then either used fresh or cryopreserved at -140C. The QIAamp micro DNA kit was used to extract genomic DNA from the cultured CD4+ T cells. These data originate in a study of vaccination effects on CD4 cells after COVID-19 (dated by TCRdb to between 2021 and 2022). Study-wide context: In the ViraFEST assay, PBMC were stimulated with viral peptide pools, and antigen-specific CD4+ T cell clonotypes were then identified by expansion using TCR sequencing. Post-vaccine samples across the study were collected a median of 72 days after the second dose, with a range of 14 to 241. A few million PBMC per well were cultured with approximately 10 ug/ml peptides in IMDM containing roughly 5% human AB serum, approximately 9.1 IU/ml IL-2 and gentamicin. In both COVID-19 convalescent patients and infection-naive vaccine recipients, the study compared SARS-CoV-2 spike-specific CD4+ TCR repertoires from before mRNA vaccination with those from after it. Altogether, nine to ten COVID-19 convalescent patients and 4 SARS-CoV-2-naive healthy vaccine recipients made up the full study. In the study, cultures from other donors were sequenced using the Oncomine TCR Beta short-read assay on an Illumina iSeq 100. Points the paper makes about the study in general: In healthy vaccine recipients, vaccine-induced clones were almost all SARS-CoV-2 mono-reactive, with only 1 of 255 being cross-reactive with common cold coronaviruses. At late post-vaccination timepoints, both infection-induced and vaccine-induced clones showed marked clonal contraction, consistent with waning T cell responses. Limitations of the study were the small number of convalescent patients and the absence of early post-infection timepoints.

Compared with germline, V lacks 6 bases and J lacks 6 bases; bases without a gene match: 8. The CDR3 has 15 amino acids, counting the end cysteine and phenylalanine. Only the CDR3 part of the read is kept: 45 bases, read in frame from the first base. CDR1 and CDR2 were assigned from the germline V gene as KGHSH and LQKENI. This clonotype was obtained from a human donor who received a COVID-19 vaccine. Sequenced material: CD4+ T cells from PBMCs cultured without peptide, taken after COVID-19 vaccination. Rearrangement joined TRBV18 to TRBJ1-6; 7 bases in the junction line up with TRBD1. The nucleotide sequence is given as TGTGCCAGCTCCCCCGGCCAGGGGGGTAATTCACCCCTCCACTTT. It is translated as CASSPGQGGNSPLHF.